This T cell receptor beta chain was found in a study of T cell changes during pregnancy in multiple sclerosis. The table came from immunoSEQ multiplex PCR; TCRdb's copy has only in-frame clones and leaves some out. The data hold some 10,000 clones, with approximately 90% observed a single time. This clonotype originated in a female donor in good health, enrolled as a control in a pregnancy study. This material consisted of CD8+ T cells from peripheral blood mononuclear cells, taken in the first trimester of pregnancy.

The CDR3 spells CASSATGGEETQYF. The CDR3 coding sequence is TGTGCCAGCAGTGCCACAGGGGGCGAGGAGACCCAGTACTTC. The V call is TRBV6-4, the J call TRBJ2-5, with 9 bases matching TRBD1. Losses at the gene ends were 4 bases for V and 5 bases for J; bases not matched to a gene: 5. This CDR3 is built from 14 residues. CDR1 is MRHNA and CDR2 is SNTAGT in the germline V gene.